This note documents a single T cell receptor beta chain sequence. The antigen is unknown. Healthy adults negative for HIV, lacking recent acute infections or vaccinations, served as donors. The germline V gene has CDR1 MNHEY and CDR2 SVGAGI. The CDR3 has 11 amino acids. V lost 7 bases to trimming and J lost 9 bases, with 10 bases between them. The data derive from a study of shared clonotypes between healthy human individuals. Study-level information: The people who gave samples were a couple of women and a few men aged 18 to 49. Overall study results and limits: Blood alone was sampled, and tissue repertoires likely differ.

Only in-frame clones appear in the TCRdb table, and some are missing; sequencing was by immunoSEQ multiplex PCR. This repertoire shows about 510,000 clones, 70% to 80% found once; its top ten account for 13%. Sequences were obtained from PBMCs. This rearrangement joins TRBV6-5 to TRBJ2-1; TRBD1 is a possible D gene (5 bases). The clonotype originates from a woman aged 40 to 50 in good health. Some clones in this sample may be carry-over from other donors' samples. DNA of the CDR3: TGTGCCAGCACCCAGGGAACTGAGCAGTTCTTC. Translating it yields CASTQGTEQFF.